This TCR beta chain was documented in a study of shared clonotypes between healthy human individuals. This clone was counted between two and nine times. What was sequenced on ten immunoSEQ deep assay plates was unsorted PBMC DNA. In the study's own analysis: Quality scores were absent from the junction-only immunoSEQ sequences, so filtering differed. Data came from immunoSEQ multiplex PCR; TCRdb stores just in-frame clones and leaves some out. Clone size and the V and J calls come from that table; the DNA yielded D and trimming. Among 400,000 to 500,000 clones listed, 60% to 85% were seen once. CDR1 MNHEY and CDR2 SMNVEV come from the germline V gene (reference sequence). The V gene lost 4 bases and the J gene lost 6 bases, with 13 bases spanning the gap. This CDR3 comprises 13 residues. For unsorted samples, genomic DNA was extracted from 94 million or so PBMCs.

This chain uses TRBV27 with TRBJ2-7; a possible D gene is TRBD1 (5 bases). This TCR was recovered from a woman aged 35 to 49 in good health. Some clones in this sample may be carry-over from other donors' samples. The material sequenced was PBMCs. CDR3 sequence reads: CASSWILDSEQYF. The CDR3 DNA is TGTGCCAGCAGTTGGATTTTAGACAGCGAGCAGTACTTC.